This is a list of T cell receptor beta chains from one sample in a study of shared clonotypes between healthy human individuals. The assay was immunoSEQ multiplex PCR, and TCRdb's table has in-frame clones only and misses some. The data show approximately 2,000,000 clones, 85% to 95% seen once. Source material: naive CD8+ T cells from PBMCs. The receptor source for this set is a man between 18 and 29 years old in good health. Some clones in this sample may be carry-over from other donors' samples. CDR3s include the opening cysteine and the closing phenylalanine or tryptophan. Fields, in order: J gene, clone size, D gene, V gene, CDR3 DNA, CDR3 protein. A D gene is named only where the DNA matches it firmly. Some rows have no size entry. The others give once, few or many, or a class for an expanded clone.

>TRBJ2-3|-|-|TRBV9
TGTGCCAGCAGCGCCTCGCTTGCAGATACGCAGTATTTT
CASSASLADTQYF
>TRBJ1-4|-|TRBD1|TRBV4-1
TGCGCCAGCAGTCACCCGAGGACAGGGGGGAATGAAAAACTGTTTTTT
CASSHPRTGGNEKLFF
>TRBJ2-7|-|-|TRBV5-1
TGCGCCAGCAGCTTGGCTTCGAGACTCAATGACGAGCAGTACTTC
CASSLASRLNDEQYF
>TRBJ2-7|-|-|TRBV4-1
TGCGCCAGCAGCCAAGATCGCATGTACGAGCAGTACTTC
CASSQDRMYEQYF
>TRBJ2-3|-|TRBD1|TRBV7-9
TGTGCCAGCAACGCCCCAGGGACAGGGGGTACAGATACGCAGTATTTT
CASNAPGTGGTDTQYF
>TRBJ2-7|-|-|TRBV11-2
TGTGCCAGCAGCTTGTTTCCCGGGGGCTACGAGCAGTACTTC
CASSLFPGGYEQYF
>TRBJ2-7|-|-|TRBV4-1
TGCGCCAGCAGCCAAGGGATAGGGGGATCCTACGAGCAGTACTTC
CASSQGIGGSYEQYF
>TRBJ1-1|-|TRBD1|TRBV4-3
TGCGCCAGCAGCCAAGATATTAGACGGGCCCGAGGGACAGCAAACACTGAAGCTTTCTTT
CASSQDIRRARGTANTEAFF
>TRBJ2-7|-|TRBD1|TRBV27
TGTGCCAGCAGTTCGGCGGACAGGCTCGAGCAGTACTTC
CASSSADRLEQYF
>TRBJ2-7|-|-|TRBV29-1
TGCAGCGTTGAAGAAGGAGTTCCCTACGAGCAGTACTTC
CSVEEGVPYEQYF
>TRBJ1-1|-|-|TRBV19
TGTGCCAGTAGTATGTCTCCGGCGGGCACTGAAGCTTTCTTT
CASSMSPAGTEAFF
>TRBJ1-2|-|-|TRBV7-9
TGTGCCAGCAGCTCCCAACGGTCCCCCGGTAAGGGCTACACCTTC
CASSSQRSPGKGYTF
>TRBJ2-1|-|-|TRBV19
TGTGCCAGTAGTATAGGGCAGACTTCCTACAATGAGCAGTTCTTC
CASSIGQTSYNEQFF
>TRBJ1-1|-|-|TRBV5-1
TGCGCCAGCAGCTTGGGGGCGTGGGCCCTGAACACTGAAGCTTTCTTT
CASSLGAWALNTEAFF
>TRBJ1-5|-|-|TRBV4-1
TGCGCCAGCAGCCCAGGACCGTGGGGAAGTGGTCAGCCCCAGCATTTT
CASSPGPWGSGQPQHF
>TRBJ2-7|-|-|TRBV4-1
TGCGCCAGCAGCCAAGACGGGTCACCTGGGGGGTACGAGCAGTACTTC
CASSQDGSPGGYEQYF
>TRBJ2-6|-|TRBD1|TRBV14
TGTGCCAGTAGACAGGGCTTCTCTGGGGCCAACGTCCTGACTTTC
CASRQGFSGANVLTF
>TRBJ1-1|-|-|TRBV7-2
TGTGCCAGCAGCACTTACAGGGACGGCACTGAAGCTTTCTTT
CASSTYRDGTEAFF
>TRBJ1-1|once|-|TRBV5-1
TGCGCCAGCAGCGGGTCCAGGGACACTGAAGCTTTCTTT
CASSGSRDTEAFF
>TRBJ2-7|-|-|TRBV4-3
TGCGCCAGCAGCCAAACCACCGGACTACCCTCGGGTGAGCAGTACTTC
CASSQTTGLPSGEQYF
>TRBJ2-7|once|-|TRBV6-4
TGTGCCAGCAGTGACTCGGGTGGAGTTCCCCCCTACGAGCAGTACTTC
CASSDSGGVPPYEQYF
>TRBJ2-7|-|TRBD2|TRBV5-6
TGTGCCAGCAGTTCGGGAGCGGGAGGAGCCTACGAGCAGTACTTC
CASSSGAGGAYEQYF
>TRBJ2-7|once|TRBD2|TRBV28
TGTGCCAGCAGTCGGCTAGCGGAACTCTACGAGCAGTACTTC
CASSRLAELYEQYF
>TRBJ2-1|-|TRBD1|TRBV27
TGTGCCAGCAGTTTACCCAGGGGGAATGAGCAGTTCTTC
CASSLPRGNEQFF
>TRBJ1-4|-|TRBD1|TRBV4-1
TGCGCCAGCAGCCAATCCCCCAGGGGGGGGCTCAAGAGTATAACTAATGAAAAACTGTTTTTT
CASSQSPRGGLKSITNEKLFF
>TRBJ1-1|few|-|TRBV4-2
TGTGCCAGCAGCACTACAGAAAACACTGAAGCTTTCTTT
CASSTTENTEAFF
>TRBJ2-1|-|-|TRBV18
TGTGCCAGCTCACCACTTATCCAACTGCGGGGCAATGAGCAGTTCTTC
CASSPLIQLRGNEQFF
>TRBJ2-7|-|-|TRBV6-5
TGTGCCAGCAGCCTCGGGCCGAGAAATTGGGAGCAGTACTTC
CASSLGPRNWEQYF
>TRBJ2-3|-|TRBD2|TRBV5-5
TGTGCCAGCAGCTTGGTCGGGAGGGCCGGAGATACGCAGTATTTT
CASSLVGRAGDTQYF
>TRBJ1-5|-|-|TRBV10-2
TGCGCCAGCTGTAGCGGAACAGGGAGCAATCAGCCCCAGCATTTT
CASCSGTGSNQPQHF
>TRBJ2-1|-|-|TRBV6-1
TGTGCCAGCAGTGAAGTAAAACAGTTCCCTTACAATGAGCAGTTCTTC
CASSEVKQFPYNEQFF
>TRBJ2-1|-|TRBD2|TRBV29-1
TGCAGCGTTCGGGGGCTAGCGGGAAACAATGAGCAGTTCTTC
CSVRGLAGNNEQFF
>TRBJ2-7|-|-|TRBV7-9
TGTGCCAGCAGCTTCGGGACGGCTTCGGAATACGAGCAGTACTTC
CASSFGTASEYEQYF
>TRBJ2-7|-|-|TRBV27
TGTGCCAGCAGCCTCCGAGGGACCAGCTCCTACGAGCAGTACTTC
CASSLRGTSSYEQYF
>TRBJ1-1|-|-|TRBV5-4
TGTGCCAGCAGCTTTGGGACTGAGGGGTGGAACACTGAAGCTTTCTTT
CASSFGTEGWNTEAFF
>TRBJ2-6|-|TRBD1|TRBV7-9
TGTGCCAGCATCGAGTCCCGGGACAGCTCTGGGGCCAACGTCCTGACTTTC
CASIESRDSSGANVLTF